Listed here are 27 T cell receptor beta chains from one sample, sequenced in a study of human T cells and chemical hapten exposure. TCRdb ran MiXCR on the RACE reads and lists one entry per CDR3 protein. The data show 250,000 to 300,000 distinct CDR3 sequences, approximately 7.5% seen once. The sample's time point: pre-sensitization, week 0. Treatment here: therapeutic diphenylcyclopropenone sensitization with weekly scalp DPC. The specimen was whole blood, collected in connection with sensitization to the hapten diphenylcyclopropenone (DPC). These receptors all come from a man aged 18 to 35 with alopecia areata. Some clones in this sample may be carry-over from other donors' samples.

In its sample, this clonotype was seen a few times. The CDR3 nucleotides read TGTGCCAGCAGCAAAACCCCAGCATACCTATATGGCTACACCTTC. This sequence encodes CASSKTPAYLYGYTF. V gene TRBV21-1 combines with J gene TRBJ1-2. TRBV21-1 is described as a pseudogene. The CDR3 spans 15 residues.

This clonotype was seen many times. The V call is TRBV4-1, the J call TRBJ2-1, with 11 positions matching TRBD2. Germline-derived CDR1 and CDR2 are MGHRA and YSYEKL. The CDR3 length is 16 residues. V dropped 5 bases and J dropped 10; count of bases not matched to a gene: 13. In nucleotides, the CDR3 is TGCGCCAGCAGCAGCGAGGGACTAGCGGTTTGGGACGAGCAGTTCTTC. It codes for CASSSEGLAVWDEQFF.

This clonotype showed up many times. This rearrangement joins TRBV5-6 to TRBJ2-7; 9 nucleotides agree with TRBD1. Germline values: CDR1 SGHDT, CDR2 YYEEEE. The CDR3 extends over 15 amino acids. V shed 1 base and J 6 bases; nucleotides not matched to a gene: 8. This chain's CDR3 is CASSLRGTGPLEQYF. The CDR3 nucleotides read TGTGCCAGCAGCTTGCGTGGGACAGGGCCCCTCGAGCAGTACTTC.

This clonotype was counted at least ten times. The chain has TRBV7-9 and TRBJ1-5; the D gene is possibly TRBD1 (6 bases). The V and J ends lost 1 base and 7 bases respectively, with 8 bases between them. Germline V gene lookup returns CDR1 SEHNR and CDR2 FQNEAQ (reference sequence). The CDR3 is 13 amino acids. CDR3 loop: CASSLDGGQPQHF. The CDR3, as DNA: TGTGCCAGCAGCTTAGATGGGGGCCAGCCCCAGCATTTT. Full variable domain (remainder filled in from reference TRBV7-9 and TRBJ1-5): DTGVSQNPRHKITKRGQNVTFRCDPISEHNRLYWYRQTLGQGPEFLTYFQNEAQLEKSRLLSDRFSAERPKGSFSTLEIQRTEQGDSAMYLCASSLDGGQPQHFGDGTRLSIL.

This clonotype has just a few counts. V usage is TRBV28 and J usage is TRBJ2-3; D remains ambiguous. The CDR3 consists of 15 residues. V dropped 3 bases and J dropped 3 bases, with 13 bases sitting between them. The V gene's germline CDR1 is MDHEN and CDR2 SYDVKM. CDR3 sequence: CASSFRAAGTDTQYF. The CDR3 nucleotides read TGTGCCAGCAGTTTCCGTGCAGCAGGAACAGATACGCAGTATTTT.

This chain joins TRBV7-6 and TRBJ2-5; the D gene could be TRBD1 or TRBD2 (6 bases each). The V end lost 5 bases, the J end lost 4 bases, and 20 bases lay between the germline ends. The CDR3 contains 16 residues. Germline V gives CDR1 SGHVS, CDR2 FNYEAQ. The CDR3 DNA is TGTGCCAGCAGCCCCGGAGTAGGGGGGTTGTCAGAGACCCAGTACTTC. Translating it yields CASSPGVGGLSETQYF. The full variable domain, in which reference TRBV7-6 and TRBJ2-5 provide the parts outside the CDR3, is GAGVSQSPRYKVTKRGQDVALRCDPISGHVSLYWYRQALGQGPEFLTYFNYEAQQDKSGLPNDRFSAERPEGSISTLTIQRTEQRDSAMYRCASSPGVGGLSETQYFGPGTRLLVL.

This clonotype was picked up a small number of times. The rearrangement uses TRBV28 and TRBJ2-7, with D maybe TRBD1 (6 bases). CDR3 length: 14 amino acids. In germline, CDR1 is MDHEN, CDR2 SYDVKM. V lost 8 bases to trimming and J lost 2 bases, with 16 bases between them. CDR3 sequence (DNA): TGTGCCAGCGGCACACAGACAGGTACCTACGAGCAGTACTTC. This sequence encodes CASGTQTGTYEQYF.

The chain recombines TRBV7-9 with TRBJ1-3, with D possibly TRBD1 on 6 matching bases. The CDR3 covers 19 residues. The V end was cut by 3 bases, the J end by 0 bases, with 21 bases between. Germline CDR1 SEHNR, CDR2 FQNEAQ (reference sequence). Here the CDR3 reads CASSLGRIGQSLSGNTIYF. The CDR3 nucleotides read TGTGCCAGCAGCTTGGGAAGGATTGGACAGTCGCTCTCTGGAAACACCATATATTTT.

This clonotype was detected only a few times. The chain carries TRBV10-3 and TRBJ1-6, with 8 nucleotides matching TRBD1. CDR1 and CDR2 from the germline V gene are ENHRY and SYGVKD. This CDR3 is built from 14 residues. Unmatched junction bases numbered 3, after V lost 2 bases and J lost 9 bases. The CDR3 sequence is CAISEAGGVSPLHF. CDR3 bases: TGTGCCATCAGTGAGGCAGGGGGCGTTTCACCCCTCCACTTT.

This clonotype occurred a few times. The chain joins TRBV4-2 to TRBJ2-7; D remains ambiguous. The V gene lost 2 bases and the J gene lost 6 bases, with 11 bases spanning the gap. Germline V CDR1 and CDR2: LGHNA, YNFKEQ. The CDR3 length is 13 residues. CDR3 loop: CASSQRLIAEQYF. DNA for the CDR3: TGTGCCAGCAGCCAACGCCTAATTGCCGAGCAGTACTTC.

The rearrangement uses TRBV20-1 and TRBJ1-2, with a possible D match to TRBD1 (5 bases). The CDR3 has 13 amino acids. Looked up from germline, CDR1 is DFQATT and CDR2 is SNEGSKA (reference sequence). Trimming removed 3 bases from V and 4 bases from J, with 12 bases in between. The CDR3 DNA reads TGCAGTGCTAGCGCCAGGGTTGGCTATGGCTACACCTTC. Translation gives CSASARVGYGYTF.

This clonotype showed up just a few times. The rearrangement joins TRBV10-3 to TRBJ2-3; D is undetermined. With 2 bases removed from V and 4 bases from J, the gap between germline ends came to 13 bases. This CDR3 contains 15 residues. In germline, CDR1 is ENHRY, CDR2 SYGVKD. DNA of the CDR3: TGTGCCATCAGTGAGGTTCTAGGTGTGGCAGATACGCAGTATTTT. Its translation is CAISEVLGVADTQYF.

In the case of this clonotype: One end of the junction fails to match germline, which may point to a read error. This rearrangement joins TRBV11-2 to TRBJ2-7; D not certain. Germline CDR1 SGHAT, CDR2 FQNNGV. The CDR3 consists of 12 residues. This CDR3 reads CASSAGRIPSDF. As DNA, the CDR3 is TGTGCCAGCAGCGCTGGACGGATTCCTTCGGACTTC.

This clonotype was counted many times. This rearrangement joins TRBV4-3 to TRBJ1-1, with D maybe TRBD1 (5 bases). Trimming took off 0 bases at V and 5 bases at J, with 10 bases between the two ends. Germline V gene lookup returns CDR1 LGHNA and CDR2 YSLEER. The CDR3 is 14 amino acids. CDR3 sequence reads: CASSQDRGGTEAFF. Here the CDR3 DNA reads TGCGCCAGCAGCCAAGATCGCGGGGGAACTGAAGCTTTCTTT.

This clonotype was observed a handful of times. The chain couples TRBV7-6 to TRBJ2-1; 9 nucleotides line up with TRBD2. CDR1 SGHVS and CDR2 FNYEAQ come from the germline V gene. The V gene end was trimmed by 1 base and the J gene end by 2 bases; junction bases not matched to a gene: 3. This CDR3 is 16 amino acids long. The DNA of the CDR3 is TGTGCCAGCAGCTTAGACGCGGGGGGGGCCTACAATGAGCAGTTCTTC. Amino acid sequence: CASSLDAGGAYNEQFF.

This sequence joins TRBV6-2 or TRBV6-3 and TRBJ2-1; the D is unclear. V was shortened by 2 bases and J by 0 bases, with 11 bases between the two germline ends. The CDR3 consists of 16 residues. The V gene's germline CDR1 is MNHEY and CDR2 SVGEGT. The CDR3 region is CASSYEALPSYNEQFF. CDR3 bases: TGTGCCAGCAGTTACGAGGCGCTCCCCTCCTACAATGAGCAGTTCTTC.

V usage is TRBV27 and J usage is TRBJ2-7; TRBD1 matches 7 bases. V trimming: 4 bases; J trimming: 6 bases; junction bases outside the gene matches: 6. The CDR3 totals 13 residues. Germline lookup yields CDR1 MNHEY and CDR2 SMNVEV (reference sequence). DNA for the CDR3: TGTGCCAGCAGTTCCCAACAGGGGAGCGAGCAGTACGTC. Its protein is CASSSQQGSEQYV.

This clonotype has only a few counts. The CDR3 region has the DNA TGTGCCAGCAGCGTATTGGCGGGTACGCGGAGCGGGGAGCTGTTTTTT. It yields the protein CASSVLAGTRSGELFF. This chain connects TRBV9 to TRBJ2-2; D possibly corresponds to TRBD2 (5 bases). The germline V and J ends were trimmed by 1 base and 7 bases, with 17 bases remaining between them. Per germline, CDR1 SGDLS and CDR2 YYNGEE. The CDR3 is 16 residues long.

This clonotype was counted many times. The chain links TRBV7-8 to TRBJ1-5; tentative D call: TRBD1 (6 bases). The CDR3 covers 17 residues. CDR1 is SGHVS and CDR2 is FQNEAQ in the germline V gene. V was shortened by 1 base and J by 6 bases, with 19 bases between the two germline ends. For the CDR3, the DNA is TGTGCCAGCAGCTTAGGGAGAGGCTTTGGGGGGCCTCAGCCCCAGCATTTT. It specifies CASSLGRGFGGPQPQHF.

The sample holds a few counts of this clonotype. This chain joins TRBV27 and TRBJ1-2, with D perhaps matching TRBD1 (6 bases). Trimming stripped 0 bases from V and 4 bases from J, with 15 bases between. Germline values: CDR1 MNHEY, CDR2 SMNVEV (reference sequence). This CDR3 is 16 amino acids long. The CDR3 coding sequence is TGTGCCAGCAGTTTATCCCCGAGAGCAGGGGCCTATGGCTACACCTTC. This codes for CASSLSPRAGAYGYTF.

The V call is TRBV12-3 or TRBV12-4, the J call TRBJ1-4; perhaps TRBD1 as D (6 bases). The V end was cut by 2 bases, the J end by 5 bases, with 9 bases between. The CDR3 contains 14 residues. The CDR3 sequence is CASSLWGPNEKLFF. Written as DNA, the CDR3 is TGTGCCAGCAGTTTATGGGGGCCCAATGAAAAACTGTTTTTT.

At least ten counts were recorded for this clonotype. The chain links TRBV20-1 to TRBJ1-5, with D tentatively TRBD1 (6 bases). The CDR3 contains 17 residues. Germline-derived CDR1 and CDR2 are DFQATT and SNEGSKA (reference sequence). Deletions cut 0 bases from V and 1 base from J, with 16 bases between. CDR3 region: CSARDRGPLYSNQPQHF. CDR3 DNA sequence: TGCAGTGCTAGAGACAGGGGTCCCCTCTACAGCAATCAGCCCCAGCATTTT.

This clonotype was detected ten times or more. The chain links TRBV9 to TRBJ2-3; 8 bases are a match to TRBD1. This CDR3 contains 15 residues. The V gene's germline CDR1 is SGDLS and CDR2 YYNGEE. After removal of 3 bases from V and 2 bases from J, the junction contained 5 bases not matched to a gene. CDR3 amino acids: CASSEWTGFTDTQYF. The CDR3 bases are TGTGCCAGCAGCGAATGGACAGGGTTCACAGATACGCAGTATTTT. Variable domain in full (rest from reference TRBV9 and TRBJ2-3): DSGVTQTPKHLITATGQRVTLRCSPRSGDLSVYWYQQSLDQGLQFLIQYYNGEERAKGNILERFSAQQFPDLHSELNLSSLELGDSALYFCASSEWTGFTDTQYFGPGTRLTVL.

This CDR3 reads CASSPRQGRYEQYV. The CDR3 nucleotides read TGTGCCAGCTCACCGAGACAGGGCCGCTACGAGCAGTACGTC. The chain joins TRBV18 to TRBJ2-7; the match to TRBD1 covers 7 bases. The CDR3 runs to 14 residues. The germline gives CDR1 KGHSH, CDR2 LQKENI. V was pared by 3 bases and J by 3 bases, with 5 bases of the junction left unmatched.

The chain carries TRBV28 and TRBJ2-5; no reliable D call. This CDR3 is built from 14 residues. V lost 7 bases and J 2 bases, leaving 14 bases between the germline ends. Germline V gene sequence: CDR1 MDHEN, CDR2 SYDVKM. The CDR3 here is CASKYLRHQETQYF. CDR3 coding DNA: TGTGCCAGCAAGTACCTAAGGCATCAAGAGACCCAGTACTTC.

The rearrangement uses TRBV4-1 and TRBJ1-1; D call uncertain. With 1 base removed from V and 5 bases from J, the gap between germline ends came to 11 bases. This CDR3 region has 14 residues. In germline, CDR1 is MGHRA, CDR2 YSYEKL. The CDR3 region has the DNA TGCGCCAGCAGCCAAGTCGGGTCAGATACTGAAGCTTTCTTT. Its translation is CASSQVGSDTEAFF.

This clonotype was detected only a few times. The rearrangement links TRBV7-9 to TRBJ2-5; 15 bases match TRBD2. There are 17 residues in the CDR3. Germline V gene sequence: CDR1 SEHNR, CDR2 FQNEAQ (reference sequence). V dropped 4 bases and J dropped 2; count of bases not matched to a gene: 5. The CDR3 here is CASSSGTSGGLQETQYF. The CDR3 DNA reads TGTGCCAGCAGCTCGGGGACTAGCGGGGGGCTTCAAGAGACCCAGTACTTC.